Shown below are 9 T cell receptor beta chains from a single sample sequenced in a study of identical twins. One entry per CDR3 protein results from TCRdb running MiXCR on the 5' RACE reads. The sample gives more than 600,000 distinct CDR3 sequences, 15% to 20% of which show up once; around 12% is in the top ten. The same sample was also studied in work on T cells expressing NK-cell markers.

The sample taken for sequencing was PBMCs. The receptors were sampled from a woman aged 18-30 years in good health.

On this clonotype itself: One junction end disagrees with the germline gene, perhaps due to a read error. The CDR3 loop reads CASSPAFEGF. The CDR3 DNA follows: TGTGCCAGCAGCCCGGCCTTCGAAGGATTC. The genes are TRBV7-9 and TRBJ2-7; no clear D gene. CDR3 length: 10 residues. Germline loops: CDR1 SEHNR, CDR2 FQNEAQ (reference sequence).

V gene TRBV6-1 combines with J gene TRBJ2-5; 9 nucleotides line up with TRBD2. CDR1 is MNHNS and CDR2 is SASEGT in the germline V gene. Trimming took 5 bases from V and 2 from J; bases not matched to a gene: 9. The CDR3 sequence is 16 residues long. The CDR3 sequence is CASSPLAGEGQETQYF. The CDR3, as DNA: TGTGCCAGCAGTCCTTTAGCGGGAGAGGGTCAAGAGACCCAGTACTTC.

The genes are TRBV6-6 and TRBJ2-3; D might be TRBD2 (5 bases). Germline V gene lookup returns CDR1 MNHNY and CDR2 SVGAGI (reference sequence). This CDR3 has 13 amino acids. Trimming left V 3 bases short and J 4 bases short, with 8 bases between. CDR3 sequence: CASSYSGSDTQYF. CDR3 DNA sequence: TGTGCCAGCAGTTATTCGGGGTCAGATACGCAGTATTTT.

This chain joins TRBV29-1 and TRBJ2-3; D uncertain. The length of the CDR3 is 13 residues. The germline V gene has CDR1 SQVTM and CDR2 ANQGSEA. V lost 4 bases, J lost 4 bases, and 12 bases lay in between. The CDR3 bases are TGCAGCGTTGCTACTACCGGCTCAGATACGCAGTATTTT. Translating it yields CSVATTGSDTQYF.

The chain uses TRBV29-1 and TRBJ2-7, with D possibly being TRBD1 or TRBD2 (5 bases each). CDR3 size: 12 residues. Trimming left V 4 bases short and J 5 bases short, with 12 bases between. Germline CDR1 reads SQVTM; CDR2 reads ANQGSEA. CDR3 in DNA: TGCAGCGTTGTGACGAGGGGCCACGAGCAGTACTTC. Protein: CSVVTRGHEQYF.

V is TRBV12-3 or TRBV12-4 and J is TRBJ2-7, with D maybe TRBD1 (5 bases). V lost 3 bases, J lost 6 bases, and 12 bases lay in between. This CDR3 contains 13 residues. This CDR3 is CASSLWGVSEQYF. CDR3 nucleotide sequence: TGTGCCAGCAGTTTGTGGGGCGTCAGCGAGCAGTACTTC.

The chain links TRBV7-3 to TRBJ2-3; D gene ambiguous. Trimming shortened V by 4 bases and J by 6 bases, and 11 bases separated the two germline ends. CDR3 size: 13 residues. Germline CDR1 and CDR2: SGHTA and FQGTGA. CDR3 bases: TGTGCCAGCAGCTCCGACGGACCGGATACGCAGTATTTT. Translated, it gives CASSSDGPDTQYF.

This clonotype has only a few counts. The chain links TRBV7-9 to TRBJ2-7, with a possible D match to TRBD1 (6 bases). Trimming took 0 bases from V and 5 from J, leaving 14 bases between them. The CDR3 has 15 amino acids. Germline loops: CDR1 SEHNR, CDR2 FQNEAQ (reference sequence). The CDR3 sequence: CASSLAGNRDHEQYF. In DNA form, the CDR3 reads TGTGCCAGCAGCTTAGCCGGGAACAGGGACCACGAGCAGTACTTC.

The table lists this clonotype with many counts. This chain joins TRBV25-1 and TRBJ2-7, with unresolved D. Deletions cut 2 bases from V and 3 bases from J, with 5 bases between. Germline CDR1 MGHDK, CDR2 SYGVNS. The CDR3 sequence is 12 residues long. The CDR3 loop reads CASSESFYEQYF. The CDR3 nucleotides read TGTGCCAGCAGTGAAAGTTTCTACGAGCAGTACTTC.